Here is one TCR beta chain with its context. Its matching antigen is unknown. It may be a read error: a sequence one base away is much more abundant. The data stem from a study of T cell repertoires in cytomegalovirus infection. Study overall: It was the public TCR beta signatures that indicated both CMV infection and matching HLA type. Study conclusions and caveats: The ex vivo response was dominated by HLA-C-restricted CMV-specific TCR beta clonotypes.

TCRdb called the reads again in MiXCR, with one record for every CDR3 protein. The data show fewer than 550,000 distinct CDR3 sequences, with 30% to 40% seen just once and roughly an eighth held by the top ten. The CDR3 is made up of 15 amino acids. The germline CDR1 and CDR2 sequences are MNHEY and SVGAGI. This receptor was taken from a human donor in good health (CMV status not recorded). Some clones in this sample may be carry-over from other donors' samples. The chain is built from TRBV6-5 and TRBJ1-5; D is perhaps TRBD1 (6 bases). Source material: PBMCs. The chain's CDR3 is CANSPEGVGNQPQHF. The DNA of the CDR3 is TGTGCCAACAGTCCCGAGGGGGTAGGAAATCAGCCCCAGCATTTT.